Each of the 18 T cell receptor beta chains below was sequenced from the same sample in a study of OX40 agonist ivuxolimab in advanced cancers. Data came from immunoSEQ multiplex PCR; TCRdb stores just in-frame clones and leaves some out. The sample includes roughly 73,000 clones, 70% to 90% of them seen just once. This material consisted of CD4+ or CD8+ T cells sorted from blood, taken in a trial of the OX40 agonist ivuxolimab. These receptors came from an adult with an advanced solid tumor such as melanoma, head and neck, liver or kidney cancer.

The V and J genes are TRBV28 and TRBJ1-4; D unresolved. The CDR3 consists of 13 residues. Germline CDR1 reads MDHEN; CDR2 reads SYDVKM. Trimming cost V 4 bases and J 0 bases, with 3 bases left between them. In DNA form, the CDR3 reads TGTGCCAGCAGTTCCACAACTAATGAAAAACTGTTTTTT. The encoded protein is CASSSTTNEKLFF. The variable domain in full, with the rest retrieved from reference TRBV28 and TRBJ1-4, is DVKVTQSSRYLVKRTGEKVFLECVQDMDHENMFWYRQDPGLGLRLIYFSYDVKMKEKGDIPEGYSVSREKKERFSLILESASTNQTSMYLCASSSTTNEKLFFGSGTQLSVL.

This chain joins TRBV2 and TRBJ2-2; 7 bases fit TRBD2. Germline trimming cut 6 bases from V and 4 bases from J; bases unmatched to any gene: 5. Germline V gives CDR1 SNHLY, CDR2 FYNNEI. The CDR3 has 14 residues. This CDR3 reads CASRGGALTGELFF. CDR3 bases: TGTGCCAGCAGGGGAGGGGCGCTCACCGGGGAGCTGTTTTTT.

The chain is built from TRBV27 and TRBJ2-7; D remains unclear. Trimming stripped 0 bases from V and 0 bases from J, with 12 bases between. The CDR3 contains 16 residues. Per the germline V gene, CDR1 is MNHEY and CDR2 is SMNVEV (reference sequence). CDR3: CASSLSSQMISYEQYF. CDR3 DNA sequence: TGTGCCAGCAGTTTATCGAGTCAGATGATCTCCTACGAGCAGTACTTC.

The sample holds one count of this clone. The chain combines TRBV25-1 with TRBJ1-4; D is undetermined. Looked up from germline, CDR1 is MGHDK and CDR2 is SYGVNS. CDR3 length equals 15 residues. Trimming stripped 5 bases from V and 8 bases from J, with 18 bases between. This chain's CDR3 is CASSREANVFEKLFF. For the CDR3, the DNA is TGTGCCAGCAGTAGAGAAGCGAATGTTTTCGAAAAACTGTTTTTT.

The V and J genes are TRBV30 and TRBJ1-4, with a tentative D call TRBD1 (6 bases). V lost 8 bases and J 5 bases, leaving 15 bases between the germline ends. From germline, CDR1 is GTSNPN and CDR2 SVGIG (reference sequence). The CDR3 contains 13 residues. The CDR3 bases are TGTGCCGCCAGGGGAAAAGGGAATGAAAAACTGTTTTTT. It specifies CAARGKGNEKLFF.

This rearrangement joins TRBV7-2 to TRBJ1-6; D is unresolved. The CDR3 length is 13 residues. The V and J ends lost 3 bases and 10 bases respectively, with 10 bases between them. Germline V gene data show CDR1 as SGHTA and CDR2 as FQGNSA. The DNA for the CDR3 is TGTGCCAGCAGCTTCGGGGTTAACTCACCCCTCCACTTT. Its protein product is CASSFGVNSPLHF.

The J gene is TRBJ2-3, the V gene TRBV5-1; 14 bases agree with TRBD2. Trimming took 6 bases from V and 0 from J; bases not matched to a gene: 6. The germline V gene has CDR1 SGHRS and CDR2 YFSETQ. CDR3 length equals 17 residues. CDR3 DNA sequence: TGCGCCAGCAAGACGGGACTAGCGGGGGTAAGCACAGATACGCAGTATTTT. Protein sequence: CASKTGLAGVSTDTQYF.

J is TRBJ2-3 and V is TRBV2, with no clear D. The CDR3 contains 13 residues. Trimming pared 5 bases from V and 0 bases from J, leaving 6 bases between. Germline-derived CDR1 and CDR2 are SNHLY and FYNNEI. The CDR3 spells CASSLDSTDTQYF. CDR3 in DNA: TGTGCCAGCAGTCTGGACAGCACAGATACGCAGTATTTT.

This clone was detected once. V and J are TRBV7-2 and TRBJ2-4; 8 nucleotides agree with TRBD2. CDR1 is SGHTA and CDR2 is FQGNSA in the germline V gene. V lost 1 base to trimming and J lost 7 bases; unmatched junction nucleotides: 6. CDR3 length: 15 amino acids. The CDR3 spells CASSLEPAGDNIQYF. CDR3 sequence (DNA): TGTGCCAGCAGCTTAGAACCAGCGGGGGATAACATTCAGTACTTC.

The CDR3 DNA is TGCGCCAGCAGCCAAGCGGCAGGGGTATGGAATTCACCCCTCCACTTT. This translates into CASSQAAGVWNSPLHF. V is TRBV4-3 and J is TRBJ1-6, with TRBD1 as a possible D gene (6 bases). Germline CDR1 and CDR2: LGHNA and YSLEER. Trimming cost V 1 base and J 7 bases, with 14 bases left between them. This CDR3 comprises 16 residues.

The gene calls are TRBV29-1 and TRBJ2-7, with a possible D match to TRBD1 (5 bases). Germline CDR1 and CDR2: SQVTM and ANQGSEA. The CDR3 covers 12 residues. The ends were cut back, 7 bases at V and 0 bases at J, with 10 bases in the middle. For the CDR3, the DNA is TGCAGCGCCAAAGACAGCTCCTACGAGCAGTACTTC. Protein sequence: CSAKDSSYEQYF.

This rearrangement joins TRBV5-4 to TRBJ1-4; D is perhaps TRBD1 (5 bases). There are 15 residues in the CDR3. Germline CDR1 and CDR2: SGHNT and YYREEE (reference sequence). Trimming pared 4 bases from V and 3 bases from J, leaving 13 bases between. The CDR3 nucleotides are TGTGCCAGCAGCCGCAGCGCAGGGCCTAATGAAAAACTGTTTTTT. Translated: CASSRSAGPNEKLFF.

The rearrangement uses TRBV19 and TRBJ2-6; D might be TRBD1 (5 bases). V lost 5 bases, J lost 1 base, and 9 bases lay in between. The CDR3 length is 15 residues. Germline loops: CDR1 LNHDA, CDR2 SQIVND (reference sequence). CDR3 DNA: TGTGCCAGTAGTTCCCAGGGATCTGGGGCCAACGTCCTGACTTTC. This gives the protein CASSSQGSGANVLTF.

The CDR3 bases are TGTGCCAGTAGCCAGGGACCTACGATTAACACCGGGGAGCTGTTTTTT. It codes for CASSQGPTINTGELFF. The chain uses TRBV19 and TRBJ2-2; possibly TRBD1 or TRBD2 for D (5 bases each). The CDR3 is made up of 16 amino acids. The germline V and J ends were trimmed by 6 bases and 2 bases, with 16 bases remaining between them. The V gene's germline CDR1 is LNHDA and CDR2 SQIVND (reference sequence).

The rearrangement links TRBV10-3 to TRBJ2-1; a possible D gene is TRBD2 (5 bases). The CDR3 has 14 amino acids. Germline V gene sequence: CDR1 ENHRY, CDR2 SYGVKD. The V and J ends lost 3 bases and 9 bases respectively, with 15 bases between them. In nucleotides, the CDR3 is TGTGCCATCAGTGACGTCACTAGGGTGGGTGAGCAGTTCTTC. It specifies CAISDVTRVGEQFF.

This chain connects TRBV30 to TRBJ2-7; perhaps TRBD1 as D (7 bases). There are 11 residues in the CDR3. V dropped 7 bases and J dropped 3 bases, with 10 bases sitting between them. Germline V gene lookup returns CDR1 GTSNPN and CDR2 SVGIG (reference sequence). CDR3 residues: CASQGGYEQYF. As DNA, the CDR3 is TGTGCCTCCCAGGGGGGCTACGAGCAGTACTTC.

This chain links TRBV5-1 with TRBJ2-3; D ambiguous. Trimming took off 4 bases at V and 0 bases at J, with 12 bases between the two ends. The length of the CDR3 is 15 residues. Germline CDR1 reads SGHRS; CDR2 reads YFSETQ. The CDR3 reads CASSQIESSTDTQYF. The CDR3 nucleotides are TGCGCCAGCAGCCAGATAGAGTCTAGCACAGATACGCAGTATTTT.

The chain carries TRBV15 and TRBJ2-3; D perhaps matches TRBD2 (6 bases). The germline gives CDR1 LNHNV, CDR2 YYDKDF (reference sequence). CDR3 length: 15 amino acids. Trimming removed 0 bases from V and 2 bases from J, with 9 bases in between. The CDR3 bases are TGTGCCACCAGCAGAGATGGGAGGAACACAGATACGCAGTATTTT. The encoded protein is CATSRDGRNTDTQYF.